The 26 T cell receptor beta chains below all came from one sample that was sequenced in a study of shared clonotypes between healthy human individuals. Some clones are missing from TCRdb's copy, which holds only in-frame ones; the method was immunoSEQ multiplex PCR. This sample has some 660,000 clones, with 55% to 85% found just once. Material for sequencing was memory CD4+ T cells sorted from blood. As for subset: CD45RA-negative fraction. These TCRs come from a woman between 25 and 40 years old in good health.

This clone was counted at least ten times. The chain links TRBV11-2 to TRBJ1-4, with D unclear. Germline values: CDR1 SGHAT, CDR2 FQNNGV. Trimming removed 1 base at V and 9 bases at J, with 15 bases between. CDR3 length: 15 residues. The CDR3: CASSLGSSGGKKLFF. The DNA of the CDR3 is TGTGCCAGCAGCTTAGGGAGCTCGGGCGGTAAAAAACTGTTTTTT.

The V call is TRBV28, the J call TRBJ2-7; D may be TRBD2 (5 bases). The CDR3 is 15 residues long. Germline CDR1 is MDHEN and CDR2 is SYDVKM. The germline V and J ends were trimmed by 2 bases and 4 bases, with 15 bases remaining between them. In nucleotides, the CDR3 is TGTGCCAGCAGTTTAGGTGGGCGGGTCGGGTACGAGCAGTACTTC. Translation: CASSLGGRVGYEQYF.

The gene calls are TRBV11-2 and TRBJ2-1; D uncertain. Trimming pared 6 bases from V and 8 bases from J, leaving 11 bases between. The length of the CDR3 is 12 residues. CDR1 is SGHAT, CDR2 FQNNGV, per germline. In DNA, the CDR3 is TGTGCCAGCAGAACCCTCTCCCATGAGCAGTTCTTC. Translation gives CASRTLSHEQFF. The full variable domain, with the rest looked up from reference TRBV11-2 and TRBJ2-1, is EAGVAQSPRYKIIEKRQSVAFWCNPISGHATLYWYQQILGQGPKLLIQFQNNGVVDDSQLPKDRFSAERLKGVDSTLKIQPAKLEDSAVYLCASRTLSHEQFFGPGTRLTVL.

The chain employs TRBV5-1 and TRBJ2-3; D ambiguous. CDR1 is SGHRS and CDR2 is YFSETQ in the germline V gene. The CDR3 extends over 16 amino acids. The ends were cut back, 0 bases at V and 2 bases at J, with 13 bases in the middle. The CDR3 protein is CASSLGRPFSTDTQYF. CDR3 coding DNA: TGCGCCAGCAGCTTGGGGCGTCCCTTTTCCACAGATACGCAGTATTTT.

This clone was detected a few times. A much larger clone differs from this one at a single base, so this may be a read error. The V call is TRBV11-1, the J call TRBJ2-7; D not certain. The germline V and J ends were trimmed by 1 base and 6 bases, with 4 bases remaining between them. The germline CDR1 and CDR2 sequences are SGHAT and FQDESV (reference sequence). The CDR3 sequence is 11 residues long. CDR3 protein: CASSLVSEQYF. The CDR3 DNA is TGTGCCAGCAGCTTAGTCTCCGAGCAGTACTTC.

The genes are TRBV6-1 and TRBJ2-3; D is uncertain. The CDR3 runs 14 residues. Germline CDR1 MNHNS, CDR2 SASEGT. The ends were cut back, 8 bases at V and 2 bases at J, with 14 bases in the middle. The CDR3, as DNA: TGTGCCAGCGTTAGGCCCACTGTCACAGATACGCAGTATTTT. It yields the protein CASVRPTVTDTQYF.

The chain combines TRBV10-3 with TRBJ1-1, with no clear D. This CDR3 region has 12 residues. Germline V lookup: CDR1 ENHRY, CDR2 SYGVKD. Trimming took 6 bases from V and 6 from J, leaving 11 bases between them. CDR3 region: CAISASIAEAFF. CDR3 DNA: TGTGCCATCAGCGCGTCTATTGCTGAAGCTTTCTTT.

A remark on this clone: The sample contains more than one DNA sequence encoding this CDR3. The chain employs TRBV28 and TRBJ1-2; 10 bases are shared with TRBD1. The germline V gene has CDR1 MDHEN and CDR2 SYDVKM. This CDR3 spans 15 amino acids. The J segment lost 4 bases and the V segment lost 4 bases, leaving 6 bases of the junction unmatched. The DNA for the CDR3 is TGTGCCAGCAGTTCCGGGACAGGGGAAGGCTATGGCTACACCTTC. This encodes CASSSGTGEGYGYTF.

This chain connects TRBV5-5 to TRBJ2-2, with no clear D. The V and J ends lost 7 bases and 3 bases respectively, with 16 bases between them. The CDR3 is 15 residues long. Germline V CDR1 and CDR2: SGHKS, YYEKEE (reference sequence). This chain's CDR3 is CASSDGSTDTGELFF. CDR3 nucleotide sequence: TGTGCCAGCTCTGACGGAAGTACTGACACCGGGGAGCTGTTTTTT.

Comment on this clone: Within the sample, other DNA sequences also encode this same CDR3. The chain employs TRBV28 and TRBJ1-2; maybe TRBD1 (5 bases). The CDR3 covers 12 residues. Trimming cost V 6 bases and J 5 bases, with 10 bases left between them. CDR1 is MDHEN, CDR2 SYDVKM, per germline. The CDR3: CASSGTGYGYTF. The CDR3 DNA sequence: TGTGCCAGCAGCGGAACAGGTTATGGCTACACCTTC.

J is TRBJ1-4 and V is TRBV6-6, with D unresolved. The germline gives CDR1 MNHNY, CDR2 SVGAGI (reference sequence). V was trimmed by 5 bases and J by 7 bases, leaving 11 bases between them. The CDR3 has 13 residues. The CDR3 bases are TGTGCCAGCAGTCCCCGGGAGAGTGAAAAACTGTTTTTT. The encoded protein is CASSPRESEKLFF.

For this clone: Other nucleotide sequences from this sample produce the same CDR3. The V call is TRBV18, the J call TRBJ2-3, with unresolved D. The CDR3 sequence is 14 residues long. The germline V and J ends were trimmed by 3 bases and 1 base, with 8 bases remaining between them. Germline assignment: CDR1 KGHSH and CDR2 LQKENI. The DNA of the CDR3 is TGTGCCAGCTCACCGAACGGAGGCACAGATACGCAGTATTTT. Protein sequence: CASSPNGGTDTQYF.

The chain has TRBV7-2 and TRBJ2-7; TRBD2 aligns across 11 bases. CDR1 is SGHTA and CDR2 is FQGNSA in the germline V gene. V trimming: 4 bases; J trimming: 0 bases; junction bases outside the gene matches: 2. The CDR3 consists of 15 residues. The CDR3 DNA is TGTGCCAGCAGCTCCGGGACTAGCGGCTCCTACGAGCAGTACTTC. This gives the protein CASSSGTSGSYEQYF.

CDR3 coding DNA: TGTGCCAGCAGCACCAGAAGGAGTAATGAGCAGTTCTTC. The encoded protein is CASSTRRSNEQFF. This chain links TRBV11-3 with TRBJ2-1; D is undetermined. Germline values: CDR1 SGHNT, CDR2 YENEEA. V lost 5 bases, J lost 7 bases, and 12 bases lay in between. CDR3 size: 13 residues.

In this sample, this clone turned up a few times. The chain couples TRBV19 to TRBJ1-5, with no clear D. Germline CDR1 reads LNHDA; CDR2 reads SQIVND (reference sequence). Trimming removed 7 bases from V and 6 bases from J, with 22 bases in between. The CDR3 has 16 amino acids. This chain's CDR3 is CASKEGLSDPGQPQHF. CDR3 coding DNA: TGTGCCAGTAAGGAAGGGCTATCTGACCCAGGTCAGCCCCAGCATTTT.

The V call is TRBV19, the J call TRBJ2-2; TRBD2 agrees at 8 bases. The CDR3 is 14 residues long. Germline V gives CDR1 LNHDA, CDR2 SQIVND (reference sequence). The V gene end was trimmed by 7 bases and the J gene end by 0 bases; junction bases not matched to a gene: 1. For the CDR3, the DNA is TGTGCCAGTATGCGGGAGGCGAACACCGGGGAGCTGTTTTTT. As protein: CASMREANTGELFF.

This clone was seen repeatedly, ten times or more. This chain connects TRBV9 to TRBJ2-3; 7 nucleotides agree with TRBD1. The CDR3 extends over 16 amino acids. The V and J ends lost 0 bases and 3 bases, in that order; junction bases with no gene match: 7. CDR1 SGDLS and CDR2 YYNGEE come from the germline V gene. The CDR3 loop is CASSVGDRVGTDTQYF. The CDR3 DNA follows: TGTGCCAGCAGCGTAGGCGACAGGGTAGGGACAGATACGCAGTATTTT.

The rearrangement links TRBV5-4 to TRBJ1-2, with D possibly matching TRBD1 (5 bases). The CDR3 runs to 13 residues. The germline V and J ends were trimmed by 3 bases and 2 bases, with 8 bases remaining between them. In germline, CDR1 is SGHNT, CDR2 YYREEE (reference sequence). This chain's CDR3 is CASSSTVNYGYTF. The CDR3 DNA reads as TGTGCCAGCAGCTCGACAGTCAACTATGGCTACACCTTC.

V and J are TRBV14 and TRBJ2-1; D not resolved. The CDR3 spans 12 residues. Trimming took 4 bases from V and 9 from J, leaving 10 bases between them. The germline CDR1 and CDR2 sequences are SGHDN and FVKESK. The CDR3 sequence: CASSLQAGEQFF. In DNA, the CDR3 is TGTGCCAGCAGCCTCCAAGCCGGTGAGCAGTTCTTC.

The chain has TRBV11-2 and TRBJ2-2; no clear D. The CDR3 has 13 amino acids. Germline V gene lookup returns CDR1 SGHAT and CDR2 FQNNGV. Deletions cut 4 bases from V and 10 bases from J, with 13 bases between. The CDR3 sequence: CASSSNRREELFF. The CDR3 DNA reads TGTGCCAGCAGCTCGAACCGGAGAGAGGAGCTGTTTTTT.

The chain joins TRBV18 to TRBJ2-2, with 9 positions matching TRBD2. The junction had 7 bases not matched to a gene; V was cut back by 1 base and J by 4 bases. The CDR3 contains 17 residues. Germline V gene data show CDR1 as KGHSH and CDR2 as LQKENI. The CDR3 region has the DNA TGTGCCAGCTCACCACGATTAGCGGGAGAATCCACCGGGGAGCTGTTTTTT. Translating it yields CASSPRLAGESTGELFF.

This clone showed up just once. The chain carries TRBV7-2 and TRBJ1-5, with D possibly being TRBD1 (6 bases). The V gene lost 1 base and the J gene lost 2 bases, with 9 bases spanning the gap. The CDR3 is 15 amino acids. In germline, CDR1 is SGHTA, CDR2 FQGNSA. CDR3 DNA sequence: TGTGCCAGCAGCTTAGGGGGGCTAGGCAATCAGCCCCAGCATTTT. Its protein is CASSLGGLGNQPQHF.

J is TRBJ2-1 and V is TRBV7-6; D ambiguous. Per the germline V gene, CDR1 is SGHVS and CDR2 is FNYEAQ. The CDR3 contains 15 residues. V shed 2 bases and J shed 0 bases, with 8 bases lying between them. The CDR3 loop reads CASSLNSVSYNEQFF. The DNA for the CDR3 is TGTGCCAGCAGCTTAAACAGTGTCTCCTACAATGAGCAGTTCTTC.

This clone was seen a few times. The rearrangement joins TRBV29-1 to TRBJ1-2; D uncertain. V gave up 3 bases and J gave up 4 bases, with 12 bases separating them. Germline V gene data show CDR1 as SQVTM and CDR2 as ANQGSEA. The CDR3 length is 13 residues. CDR3 region: CSVEAGIRYGYTF. The DNA of the CDR3 is TGCAGCGTTGAGGCGGGAATCCGCTATGGCTACACCTTC.

J is TRBJ2-7 and V is TRBV5-6, with D unresolved. Germline V CDR1 and CDR2: SGHDT, YYEEEE. Trimming cost V 6 bases and J 2 bases, with 12 bases left between them. The CDR3 loop spans 13 amino acids. Here the CDR3 reads CASTWTATYEQYF. The CDR3 region has the DNA TGTGCCAGCACTTGGACGGCTACCTACGAGCAGTACTTC.

The genes are TRBV15 and TRBJ2-4; D is perhaps TRBD2 (6 bases). V lost 4 bases, J lost 0 bases, and 19 bases lay in between. This CDR3 has 18 amino acids. The germline CDR1 and CDR2 sequences are LNHNV and YYDKDF (reference sequence). CDR3 residues: CATSTSRGALEAKNIQYF. For the CDR3, the DNA is TGTGCCACCAGCACCTCACGCGGGGCCCTGGAAGCCAAAAACATTCAGTACTTC.